Presented here are 14 T cell receptor beta chains from one specimen sequenced in a study of blood T cell repertoires in COVID-19 (dated by TCRdb to 2018 to 2020). The library was obtained by the immunoSEQ multiplex PCR assay. Imported from immuneACCESS, the table was reduced by TCRdb to in-frame sequences with V and J called. These copies leave out some clones; in studies compared against another copy, an unresolved V gene accounts for under half, and the cause of the remainder is not known. For this sample the table gives roughly 100,000 clones, of which around four fifths were detected only once. The leading ten clones occupy 20% to 30% of the sample. The sample was peripheral blood. All receptors derive from a man aged 60-69 years with acute or convalescent COVID-19.

In its sample, this clone was seen a few times. J is TRBJ2-3 and V is TRBV27, with D perhaps TRBD2 (5 bases). There are 16 residues in the CDR3. CDR1 and CDR2 (germline): MNHEY, SMNVEV (reference sequence). The V gene lost 6 bases and the J gene lost 0 bases, with 16 bases spanning the gap. The CDR3 DNA reads TGTGCCAGCAGACCCCGCACCGGGATGAGCACAGATACGCAGTATTTT. It specifies CASRPRTGMSTDTQYF.

The chain joins TRBV11-2 to TRBJ1-6, with D unresolved. V lost 1 base to trimming and J lost 10 bases, with 5 bases between them. Germline V gives CDR1 SGHAT, CDR2 FQNNGV. This CDR3 is built from 12 residues. The CDR3 bases are TGTGCCAGCAGCTTAGCAAGCTCACCCCTCCACTTT. It translates to CASSLASSPLHF.

The chain recombines TRBV5-1 with TRBJ1-2; the match to TRBD1 covers 10 bases. The germline gives CDR1 SGHRS, CDR2 YFSETQ. After removal of 7 bases from V and 5 bases from J, the junction contained 11 bases not matched to a gene. The CDR3 is 15 residues long. CDR3 sequence: CASAYGTGESYGYTF. In DNA form, the CDR3 reads TGCGCCAGCGCATACGGGACAGGGGAGTCGTATGGCTACACCTTC. The full variable domain, its missing parts supplied by reference TRBV5-1 and TRBJ1-2, is KAGVTQTPRYLIKTRGQQVTLSCSPISGHRSVSWYQQTPGQGLQFLFEYFSETQRNKGNFPGRFSGRQFSNSRSEMNVSTLELGDSALYLCASAYGTGESYGYTFGSGTRLTVV.

The chain is built from TRBV11-2 and TRBJ1-5; D gene ambiguous. Germline assignment: CDR1 SGHAT and CDR2 FQNNGV. Trimming pared 5 bases from V and 0 bases from J, leaving 11 bases between. This CDR3 is built from 15 residues. The CDR3 region is CASSLSRNSNQPQHF. CDR3 nucleotide sequence: TGTGCCAGCAGCCTAAGCAGGAATAGCAATCAGCCCCAGCATTTT.

The chain joins TRBV6-1 to TRBJ1-6, with a possible D match to TRBD1 (5 bases). Germline V lookup: CDR1 MNHNS, CDR2 SASEGT. The CDR3 is 15 amino acids. Trimming stripped 6 bases from V and 0 bases from J, with 9 bases between. CDR3 sequence (DNA): TGTGCCAGCAGCGACAGCAGCTCCTATAATTCACCCCTCCACTTT. This gives the protein CASSDSSSYNSPLHF.

This chain uses TRBV7-9 with TRBJ2-3; 8 nucleotides align to TRBD2. Germline V gives CDR1 SEHNR, CDR2 FQNEAQ (reference sequence). This CDR3 spans 15 amino acids. J lost 1 base, V lost 4 bases, and 4 bases had no gene match. The CDR3 spells CASSSGLAGTDTQYF. In nucleotides, the CDR3 is TGTGCCAGCAGCTCAGGACTAGCAGGCACAGATACGCAGTATTTT.

V usage is TRBV6-2 or TRBV6-3 and J usage is TRBJ2-5, with D perhaps matching TRBD2 (6 bases). V lost 6 bases to trimming and J lost 5 bases, with 13 bases between them. Germline CDR1 is MNHEY and CDR2 is SVGEGT. The CDR3 spans 13 residues. The CDR3 loop is CASSHGLIETQYF. CDR3 sequence (DNA): TGTGCCAGCAGCCACGGACTAATCGAGACCCAGTACTTC.

The V gene is TRBV27, the J gene TRBJ2-1, with 7 bases matching TRBD2. This CDR3 comprises 14 residues. After removal of 6 bases from V and 7 bases from J, the junction contained 9 bases not matched to a gene. Germline loops: CDR1 MNHEY, CDR2 SMNVEV (reference sequence). Here the CDR3 reads CASRKGGVGNEQFF. The CDR3 nucleotides read TGTGCCAGCAGGAAGGGAGGGGTCGGGAATGAGCAGTTCTTC.

The J gene is TRBJ1-5, the V gene TRBV28; unclear D gene. The V end was cut by 2 bases, the J end by 0 bases, with 8 bases between. This CDR3 region has 15 residues. The V gene's germline CDR1 is MDHEN and CDR2 SYDVKM. CDR3 loop: CASSLPGYSNQPQHF. The CDR3 DNA reads as TGTGCCAGCAGTTTACCGGGGTATAGCAATCAGCCCCAGCATTTT.

The gene calls are TRBV5-6 and TRBJ2-7; D perhaps matches TRBD2 (5 bases). V was trimmed by 0 bases and J by 6 bases, leaving 10 bases between them. The length of the CDR3 is 13 residues. Germline CDR1 SGHDT, CDR2 YYEEEE. CDR3 DNA: TGTGCCAGCAGCTTGGCCGGACGGGGCGAGCAGTACGTC. Protein product: CASSLAGRGEQYV.

The V and J genes are TRBV6-1 and TRBJ2-3; 12 bases fit TRBD2. CDR1 is MNHNS and CDR2 is SASEGT in the germline V gene. The CDR3 is 18 residues long. The V gene end was trimmed by 2 bases and the J gene end by 6 bases; junction bases not matched to a gene: 12. This CDR3 is CASSEYRLAGGWVDTQYF. In nucleotides, the CDR3 is TGTGCCAGCAGTGAATATCGGCTAGCGGGAGGGTGGGTCGATACGCAGTATTTT.

The gene calls are TRBV11-2 and TRBJ2-7; 9 nucleotides align to TRBD1. The CDR3 is 15 amino acids. In germline, CDR1 is SGHAT, CDR2 FQNNGV. Germline trimming cut 5 bases from V and 4 bases from J; bases unmatched to any gene: 9. CDR3 DNA: TGTGCCAGCAGCCTCCTCGGGACAGGGACTTACGAGCAGTACTTC. As protein: CASSLLGTGTYEQYF.

This clone came up once. The chain links TRBV2 to TRBJ1-5, with 11 bases fitting TRBD1. CDR1 and CDR2 (germline): SNHLY, FYNNEI. The V segment lost 5 bases and the J segment 6 bases; nucleotides outside the gene matches: 3. This CDR3 region has 14 residues. The CDR3 DNA reads TGTGCCAGCAGTCCCGGGACAGGGGGTCAGCCCCAGCATTTT. It codes for CASSPGTGGQPQHF.

The chain uses TRBV11-2 and TRBJ2-7; TRBD2 aligns across 11 bases. Trimming cost V 5 bases and J 2 bases; bases outside gene matches: 2. Germline CDR1 reads SGHAT; CDR2 reads FQNNGV. The CDR3 is 14 residues long. CDR3 DNA: TGTGCCAGCAGCCTGACTAGCGGGGCCTACGAGCAGTACTTC. Translated: CASSLTSGAYEQYF.